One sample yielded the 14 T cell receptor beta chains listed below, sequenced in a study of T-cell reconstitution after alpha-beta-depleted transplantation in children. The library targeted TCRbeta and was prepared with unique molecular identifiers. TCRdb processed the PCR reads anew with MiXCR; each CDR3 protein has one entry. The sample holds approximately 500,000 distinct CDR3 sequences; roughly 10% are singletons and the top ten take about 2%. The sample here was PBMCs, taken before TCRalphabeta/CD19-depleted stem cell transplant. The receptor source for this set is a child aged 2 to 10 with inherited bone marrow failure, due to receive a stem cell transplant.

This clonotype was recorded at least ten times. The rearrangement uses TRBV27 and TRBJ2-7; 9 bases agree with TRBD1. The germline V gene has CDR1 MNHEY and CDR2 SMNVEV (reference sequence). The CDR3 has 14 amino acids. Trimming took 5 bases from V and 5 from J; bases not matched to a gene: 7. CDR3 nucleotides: TGTGCCAGCAGTCCCGGGACAGGGTTTCACGAGCAGTACTTC. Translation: CASSPGTGFHEQYF.

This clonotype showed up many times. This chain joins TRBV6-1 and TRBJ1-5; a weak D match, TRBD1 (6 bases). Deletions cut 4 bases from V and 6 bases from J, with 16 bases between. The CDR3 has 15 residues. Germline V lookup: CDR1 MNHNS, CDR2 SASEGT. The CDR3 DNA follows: TGTGCCAGCAGTGTGCGGGGGGCGTTAGGTCAGCCCCAGCATTTT. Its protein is CASSVRGALGQPQHF.

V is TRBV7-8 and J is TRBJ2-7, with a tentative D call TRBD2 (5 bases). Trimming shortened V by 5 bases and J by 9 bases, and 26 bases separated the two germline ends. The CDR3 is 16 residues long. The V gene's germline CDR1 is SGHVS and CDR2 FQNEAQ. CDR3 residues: CASSPGGRSGPRGQYF. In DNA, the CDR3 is TGTGCCAGCAGCCCCGGCGGTAGGAGCGGCCCCCGTGGGCAGTACTTC.

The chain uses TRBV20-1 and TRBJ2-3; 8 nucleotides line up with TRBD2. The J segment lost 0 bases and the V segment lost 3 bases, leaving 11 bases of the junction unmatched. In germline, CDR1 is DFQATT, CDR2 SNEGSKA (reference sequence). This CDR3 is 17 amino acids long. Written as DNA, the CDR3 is TGCAGTGCTAGGTCTGATAGCGGGGAGACTAGCACAGATACGCAGTATTTT. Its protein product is CSARSDSGETSTDTQYF.

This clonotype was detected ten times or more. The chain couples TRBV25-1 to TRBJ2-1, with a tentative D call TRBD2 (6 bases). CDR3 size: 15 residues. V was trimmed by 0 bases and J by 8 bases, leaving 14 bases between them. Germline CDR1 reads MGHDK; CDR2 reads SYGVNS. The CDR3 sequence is CASSEYRGGWYEQFF. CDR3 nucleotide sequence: TGTGCCAGCAGTGAATATCGGGGAGGATGGTATGAGCAGTTCTTC.

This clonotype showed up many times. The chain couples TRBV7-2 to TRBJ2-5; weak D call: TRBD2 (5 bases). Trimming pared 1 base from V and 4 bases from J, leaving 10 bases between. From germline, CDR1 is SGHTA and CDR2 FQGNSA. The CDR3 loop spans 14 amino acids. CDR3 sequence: CASSLVLARETQYF. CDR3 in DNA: TGTGCCAGCAGCTTAGTGCTAGCCCGAGAGACCCAGTACTTC.

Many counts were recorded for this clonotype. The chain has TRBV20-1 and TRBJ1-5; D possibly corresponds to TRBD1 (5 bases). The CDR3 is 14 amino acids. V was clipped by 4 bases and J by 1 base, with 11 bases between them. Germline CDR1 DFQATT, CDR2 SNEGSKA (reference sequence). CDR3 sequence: CSAKGPYSNQPQHF. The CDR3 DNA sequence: TGCAGTGCTAAGGGACCTTACAGCAATCAGCCCCAGCATTTT.

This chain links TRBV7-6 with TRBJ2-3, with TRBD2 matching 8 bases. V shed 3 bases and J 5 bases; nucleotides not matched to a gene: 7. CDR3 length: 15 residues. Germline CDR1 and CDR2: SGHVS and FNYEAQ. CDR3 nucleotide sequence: TGTGCCAGCAGCTTCGGACTAGCCGTAGGAGATACGCAGTATTTT. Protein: CASSFGLAVGDTQYF.

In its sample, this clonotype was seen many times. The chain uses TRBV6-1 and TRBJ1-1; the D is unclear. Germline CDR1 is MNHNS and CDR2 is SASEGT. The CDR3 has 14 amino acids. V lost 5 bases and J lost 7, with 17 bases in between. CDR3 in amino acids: CASSQGPGWNEAFF. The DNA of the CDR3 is TGTGCCAGCAGTCAAGGACCGGGCTGGAATGAAGCTTTCTTT.

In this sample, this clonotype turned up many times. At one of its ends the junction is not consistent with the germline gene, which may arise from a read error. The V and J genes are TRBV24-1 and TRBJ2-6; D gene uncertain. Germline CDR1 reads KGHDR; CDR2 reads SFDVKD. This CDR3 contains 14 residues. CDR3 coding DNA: TGTGCCACAAGTGAGAGTTCTGGGGCCAACGTCCTGACTTTC. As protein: CATSESSGANVLTF.

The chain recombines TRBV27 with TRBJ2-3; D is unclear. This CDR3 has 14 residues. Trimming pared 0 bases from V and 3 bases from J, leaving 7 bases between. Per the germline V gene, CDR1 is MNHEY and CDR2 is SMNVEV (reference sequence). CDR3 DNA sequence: TGTGCCAGCAGTTTATCGTGGGTGACAGATACGCAGTATTTT. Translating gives CASSLSWVTDTQYF.

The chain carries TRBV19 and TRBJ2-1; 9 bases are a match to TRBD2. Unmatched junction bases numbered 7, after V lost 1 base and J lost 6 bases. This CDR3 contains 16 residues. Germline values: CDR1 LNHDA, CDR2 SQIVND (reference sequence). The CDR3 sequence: CASSIVGSGGVNEQFF. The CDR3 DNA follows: TGTGCCAGTAGTATAGTTGGTAGCGGGGGCGTCAATGAGCAGTTCTTC.

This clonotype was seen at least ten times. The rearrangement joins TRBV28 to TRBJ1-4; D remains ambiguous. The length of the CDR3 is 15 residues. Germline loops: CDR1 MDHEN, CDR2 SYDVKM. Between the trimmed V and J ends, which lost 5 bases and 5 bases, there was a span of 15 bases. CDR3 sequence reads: CASSPRTGSNEKLFF. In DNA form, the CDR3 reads TGTGCCAGCAGTCCGCGGACGGGTTCCAATGAAAAACTGTTTTTT. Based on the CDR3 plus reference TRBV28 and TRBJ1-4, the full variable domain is DVKVTQSSRYLVKRTGEKVFLECVQDMDHENMFWYRQDPGLGLRLIYFSYDVKMKEKGDIPEGYSVSREKKERFSLILESASTNQTSMYLCASSPRTGSNEKLFFGSGTQLSVL.

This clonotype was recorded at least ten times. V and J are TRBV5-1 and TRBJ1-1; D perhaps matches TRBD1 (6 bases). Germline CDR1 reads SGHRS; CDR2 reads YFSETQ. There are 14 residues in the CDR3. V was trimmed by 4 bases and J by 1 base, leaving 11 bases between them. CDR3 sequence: CASSDVGGNTEAFF. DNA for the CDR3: TGCGCCAGCAGCGACGTAGGGGGGAACACTGAAGCTTTCTTT.